This T cell receptor (beta chain) was sequenced for a study of shared clonotypes between healthy human individuals. To note about this clone: Antigen: not known.

Using immunoSEQ multiplex PCR, the repertoire was profiled, and TCRdb retains in-frame clones only, with some absent. Found here are around 2.1 million clones, nearly 97% of them singletons; the top ten hold over 0.1%. Germline CDR1 SNHLY, CDR2 FYNNEI. This CDR3 spans 15 amino acids. The ends were cut back, 0 bases at V and 0 bases at J, with 9 bases in the middle. Study-level findings and limits: It was anticipated that sequencing depth would influence how many clonotypes donors shared. Sampling covered blood only; tissue repertoires likely differ. What rarefaction showed was incomplete sorted-subset sequencing despite large depth. It was the non-shared clonotypes that had lower generation probabilities than clonotypes shared by all four donors.

This receptor was taken from a man younger than 30 in good health. The V gene is TRBV2, the J gene TRBJ2-7; maybe TRBD2 (5 bases). Sequenced input: naive CD4+ T cells sorted from blood. As to subset: CD45RA+ positively selected. CDR3 sequence: CASSEAGVGSYEQYF. In DNA, the CDR3 is TGTGCCAGCAGTGAAGCCGGGGTGGGCTCCTACGAGCAGTACTTC.